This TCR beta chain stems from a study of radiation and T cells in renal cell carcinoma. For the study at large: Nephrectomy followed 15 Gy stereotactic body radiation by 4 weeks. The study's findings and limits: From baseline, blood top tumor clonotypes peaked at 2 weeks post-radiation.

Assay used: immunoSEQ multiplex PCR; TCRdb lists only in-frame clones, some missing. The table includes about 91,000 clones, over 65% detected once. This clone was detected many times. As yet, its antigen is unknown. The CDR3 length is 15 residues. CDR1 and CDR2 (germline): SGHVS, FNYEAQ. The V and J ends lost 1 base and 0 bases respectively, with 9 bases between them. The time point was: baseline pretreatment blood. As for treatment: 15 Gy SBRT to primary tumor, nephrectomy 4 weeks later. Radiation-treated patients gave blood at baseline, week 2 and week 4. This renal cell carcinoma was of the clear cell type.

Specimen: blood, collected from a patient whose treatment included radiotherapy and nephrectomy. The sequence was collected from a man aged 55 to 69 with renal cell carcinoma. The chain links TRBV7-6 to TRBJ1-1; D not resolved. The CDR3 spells CASSLVGGMNTEAFF. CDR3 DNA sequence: TGTGCCAGCAGCTTAGTGGGAGGCATGAACACTGAAGCTTTCTTT.